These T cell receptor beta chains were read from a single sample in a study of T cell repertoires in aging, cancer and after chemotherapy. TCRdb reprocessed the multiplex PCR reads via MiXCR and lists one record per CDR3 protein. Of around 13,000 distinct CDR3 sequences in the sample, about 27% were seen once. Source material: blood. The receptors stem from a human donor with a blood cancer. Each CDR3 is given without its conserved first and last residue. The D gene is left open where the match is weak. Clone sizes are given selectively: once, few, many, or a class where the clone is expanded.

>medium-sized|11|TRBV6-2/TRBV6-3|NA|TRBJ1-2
ASSQDSNYGYT
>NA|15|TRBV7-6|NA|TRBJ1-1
ASSLGTQLGRGTEAF
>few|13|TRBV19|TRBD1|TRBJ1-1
ASIRTGSMNTEAF
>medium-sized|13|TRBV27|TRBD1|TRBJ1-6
ASSPTGTANSPLH
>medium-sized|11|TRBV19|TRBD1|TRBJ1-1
ASSTDRDTEAF
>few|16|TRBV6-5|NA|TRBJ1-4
ASSYHTTDSLNFEKLF
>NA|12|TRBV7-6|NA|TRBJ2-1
ASSLEEGKNEQF
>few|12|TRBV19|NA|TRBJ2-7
ASSLGVGAYEQY
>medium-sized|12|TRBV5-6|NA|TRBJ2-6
ASRTWAGANVLT
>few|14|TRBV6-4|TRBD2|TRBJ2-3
ASSEGAGGVTDTQY
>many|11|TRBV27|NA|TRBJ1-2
ASSLEGSYGYT
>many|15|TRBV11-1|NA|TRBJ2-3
ASSGFKARGFTDTQY
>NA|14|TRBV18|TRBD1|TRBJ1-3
ASSLPTGGSGNTIY
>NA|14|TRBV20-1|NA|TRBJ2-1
SARGTEAGSYNEQF
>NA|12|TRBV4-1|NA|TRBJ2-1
ASSQVGNPHEQF
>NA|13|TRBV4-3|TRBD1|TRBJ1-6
ASSQGQGWGSPIH
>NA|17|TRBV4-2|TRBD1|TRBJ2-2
ASSQDPGTGGAGTGELF
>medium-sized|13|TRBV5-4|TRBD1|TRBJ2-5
ASSPDRGLQETQY
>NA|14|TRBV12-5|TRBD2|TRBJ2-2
ASGSTSGGGTGELF
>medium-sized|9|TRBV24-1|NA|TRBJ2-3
ATMSPDTQY
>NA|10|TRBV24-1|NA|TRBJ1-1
AMQGGWTKAF
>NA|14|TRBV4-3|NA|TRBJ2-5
ASSRSWGGPRETQY
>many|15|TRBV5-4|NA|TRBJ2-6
ASSFVTASSGANVLT
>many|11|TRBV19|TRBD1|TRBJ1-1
ASKTGAVTEAF
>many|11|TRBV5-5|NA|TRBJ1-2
ASSLTELYGYT
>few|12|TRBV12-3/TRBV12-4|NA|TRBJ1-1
ASSLTGSNTEAF
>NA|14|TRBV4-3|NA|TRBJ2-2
ASSQGGRGVAGELF
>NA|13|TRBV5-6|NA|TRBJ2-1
ASKWSAPSYNEQF
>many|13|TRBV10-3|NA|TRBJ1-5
AISELGGGNQPQH
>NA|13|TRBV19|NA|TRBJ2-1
ASSLNQLAAYEQF
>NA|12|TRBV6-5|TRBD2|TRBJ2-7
ASSSAGGPGEQY
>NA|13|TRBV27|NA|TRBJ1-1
ASGDTSLWDTEAF
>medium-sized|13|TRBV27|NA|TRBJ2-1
ASTPLRESRDEQF
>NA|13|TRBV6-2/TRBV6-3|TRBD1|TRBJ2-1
ASSYQITGGAGVF
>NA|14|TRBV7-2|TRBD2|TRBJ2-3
ASSLAGGPFGDTQY
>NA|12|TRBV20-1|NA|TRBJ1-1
SARNERHNTEAF
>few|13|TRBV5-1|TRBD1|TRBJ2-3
ASSQRTGYTDTQY